This is a list of T cell receptor beta chains from one sample in a study of CD8+ T cells in alopecia areata. The table came from immunoSEQ multiplex PCR; TCRdb's copy has only in-frame clones and leaves some out. This table holds fewer than 250,000 clones, 50% to 65% found once. Material: CD4+ T cells sorted from blood, obtained at week 0. The receptor set was obtained from a human donor with alopecia areata. Each CDR3 is given with its conserved first and last residue. Each record gives: clone size, V gene, D gene, J gene, CDR3 protein, CDR3 DNA. A D gene is named only where the DNA matches it firmly. Size is omitted from some rows. Given values are once, few, many or a class for expanded clones.

>NA|TRBV30|NA|TRBJ2-1
CAWSVKATYNEQFF
TGTGCCTGGAGTGTAAAAGCTACCTACAATGAGCAGTTCTTC
>NA|TRBV18|NA|TRBJ2-3
CASSPSKVGLPDTDTQYF
TGTGCCAGCTCACCATCAAAGGTGGGACTCCCAGATACAGATACGCAGTATTTT
>few|TRBV5-1|NA|TRBJ1-1
CASSPQAIPKTEAFF
TGCGCCAGCAGCCCCCAGGCGATCCCGAAAACTGAAGCTTTCTTT
>few|TRBV7-2|NA|TRBJ2-6
CASSFTRILSGANVLTF
TGTGCCAGCAGCTTCACGAGGATACTCTCTGGGGCCAACGTCCTGACTTTC
>NA|TRBV10-3|NA|TRBJ1-2
CAIRVRSGTTYGYTF
TGTGCCATCAGGGTGAGGTCTGGGACGACCTATGGCTACACCTTC
>NA|TRBV9|NA|TRBJ1-2
CASSVDGRTGGYTF
TGTGCCAGCAGCGTAGACGGGCGCACTGGTGGCTACACCTTC
>NA|TRBV4-1|TRBD1|TRBJ1-5
CASTLREGARDQPQHF
TGCGCCAGCACCCTTCGAGAGGGGGCACGGGATCAGCCCCAGCATTTT
>NA|TRBV18|TRBD1|TRBJ2-7
CASSSTGTGGNEQYF
TGTGCCAGCTCATCTACCGGGACAGGGGGTAACGAGCAGTACTTC
>NA|TRBV6-6|NA|TRBJ1-5
CASSYGPDQPQHF
TGTGCCAGCAGTTACGGGCCAGATCAGCCCCAGCATTTT
>NA|TRBV5-1|NA|TRBJ2-5
CASRDVMDQETQYF
TGCGCCAGCAGGGATGTGATGGACCAAGAGACCCAGTACTTC
>NA|TRBV11-2|NA|TRBJ2-1
CASSSWTPWHEQFF
TGTGCCAGCAGCTCCTGGACTCCCTGGCATGAGCAGTTCTTC
>NA|TRBV18|TRBD1|TRBJ2-2
CASSPPRGTGELFF
TGTGCCAGCTCACCACCCAGGGGGACCGGGGAGCTGTTTTTT
>few|TRBV5-1|NA|TRBJ2-4
CASSLGDFGENIQYF
TGCGCCAGCAGCCTAGGGGATTTTGGCGAAAACATTCAGTACTTC
>NA|TRBV4-1|NA|TRBJ1-3
CASSPLGQGEKNTIYF
TGCGCCAGCAGCCCGTTGGGGCAGGGTGAGAAAAACACCATATATTTT
>NA|TRBV9|TRBD1|TRBJ2-3
CASSAGDRGYTDTQYF
TGTGCCAGCAGCGCCGGGGACAGGGGATACACAGATACGCAGTATTTT
>NA|TRBV13|NA|TRBJ2-1
CASSPRGGLQFF
TGTGCCAGCAGCCCCCGAGGGGGGTTGCAGTTCTTC
>once|TRBV5-6|NA|TRBJ2-3
CASGRHTQYF
TGTGCCAGCGGTCGACATACGCAGTATTTT
>NA|TRBV19|TRBD2|TRBJ2-7
CASSTASGSPREQYF
TGTGCCAGTAGTACGGCTAGCGGGAGCCCTCGGGAGCAGTACTTC
>NA|TRBV29-1|NA|TRBJ1-4
CSVDCSTDFNEKLFF
TGCAGCGTTGATTGTTCGACGGACTTTAATGAAAAACTGTTTTTT
>NA|TRBV11-2|NA|TRBJ1-3
CASSLTRTAGNTIYF
TGTGCCAGCAGCCTAACGCGGACAGCTGGAAACACCATATATTTT
>NA|TRBV7-3|NA|TRBJ2-7
CASKPGPHYEQYF
TGTGCCAGCAAGCCGGGACCTCACTACGAGCAGTACTTC
>NA|TRBV5-4|NA|TRBJ1-1
CASSLGQGQNTEAFF
TGTGCCAGCAGCTTGGGGCAGGGCCAGAACACTGAAGCTTTCTTT
>once|TRBV4-2|TRBD2|TRBJ2-1
CASSQALPAGNEQFF
TGTGCCAGCAGCCAAGCCCTGCCAGCGGGGAATGAGCAGTTCTTC
>NA|TRBV30|NA|TRBJ2-7
CAWKGRTAYEQYF
TGTGCCTGGAAGGGGAGGACTGCCTACGAGCAGTACTTC
>few|TRBV29-1|NA|TRBJ2-1
CSVGGLAGSSYNEQFF
TGCAGCGTTGGAGGTCTCGCCGGGAGCTCCTACAATGAGCAGTTCTTC
>NA|TRBV18|NA|TRBJ2-7
CASSRRRDSSYEQYF
TGTGCCAGCTCGCGCAGGCGGGACTCCTCCTACGAGCAGTACTTC
>few|TRBV2|NA|TRBJ1-6
CASSFTPGNNSPLHF
TGTGCCAGCAGTTTCACACCCGGGAATAATTCACCCCTCCACTTT
>few|TRBV5-4|NA|TRBJ2-7
CASSFWQREYEQYF
TGTGCCAGCAGCTTTTGGCAACGGGAGTACGAGCAGTACTTC
>few|TRBV29-1|NA|TRBJ1-1
CSVTNIKGTEAFF
TGCAGCGTGACAAACATCAAGGGCACTGAAGCTTTCTTT
>NA|TRBV23-1|NA|TRBJ2-7
CASSHSLAWTPHTYEQYF
TGCGCCAGCAGTCACTCGTTAGCATGGACCCCCCACACCTACGAGCAGTACTTC
>NA|TRBV4-1|TRBD2|TRBJ2-7
CASSHLTSGRWYEQYF
TGCGCCAGCAGCCATTTGACTAGCGGGAGATGGTACGAGCAGTACTTC
>NA|TRBV27|NA|TRBJ1-2
CASSPSPASYGYTF
TGTGCCAGCAGCCCTTCTCCTGCCTCCTATGGCTACACCTTC
>few|TRBV25-1|NA|TRBJ1-5
CASSESGKGDQPQHF
TGTGCCAGCAGTGAATCGGGTAAGGGCGATCAGCCCCAGCATTTT
>NA|TRBV5-1|TRBD2|TRBJ2-1
CASSLGTAGANEQFF
TGCGCCAGCAGCTTGGGTACAGCGGGGGCCAATGAGCAGTTCTTC
>once|TRBV30|NA|TRBJ2-3
CAWSQEGGGSQYF
TGTGCCTGGAGTCAGGAGGGTGGAGGATCGCAGTATTTT
>NA|TRBV6-8|TRBD1|TRBJ2-7
CASSPPGTGGGEQYF
TGTGCCAGCAGTCCGCCCGGGACAGGGGGCGGCGAGCAGTACTTC
>NA|TRBV29-1|TRBD1|TRBJ2-1
CSSARQGVRNEQFF
TGCAGCTCCGCGCGACAGGGGGTTAGGAATGAGCAGTTCTTC
>NA|TRBV5-1|TRBD1|TRBJ2-7
CASMGTVDSYEQYF
TGCGCCAGTATGGGGACAGTAGACTCCTACGAGCAGTACTTC
>NA|TRBV6-4|TRBD1|TRBJ1-2
CASSPRGTDYGYTF
TGTGCCAGCAGTCCTAGGGGGACAGACTATGGCTACACCTTC
>few|TRBV25-1|NA|TRBJ2-1
CASSEYGRRVNEQFF
TGTGCCAGCAGTGAATACGGACGGAGGGTGAATGAGCAGTTCTTC
>NA|TRBV29-1|TRBD1|TRBJ2-1
CSVEGQGPRGEQFF
TGCAGCGTTGAGGGACAGGGGCCTAGGGGTGAGCAGTTCTTC
>once|TRBV5-6|NA|TRBJ1-1
CASSFTVDTEAFF
TGTGCCAGCAGCTTTACTGTCGACACTGAAGCTTTCTTT
>few|TRBV11-2|TRBD1|TRBJ2-7
CASSDRGRLDEQYF
TGTGCCAGCAGCGACAGGGGAAGGTTGGACGAGCAGTACTTC
>NA|TRBV6-1|NA|TRBJ2-7
CASSRGTAAAYEQYF
TGTGCCAGCAGCCGGGGGACCGCGGCCGCCTACGAGCAGTACTTC
>NA|TRBV11-1|NA|TRBJ2-3
CASSPKGPDTQYF
TGTGCCAGCAGCCCAAAGGGCCCAGATACGCAGTATTTT
>NA|TRBV30|TRBD2|TRBJ2-1
CARRTSGLSYNEQFF
TGTGCCAGACGGACTAGCGGTCTCTCCTACAATGAGCAGTTCTTC
>many|TRBV5-4|NA|TRBJ2-3
CASSLYSTDTQYF
TGTGCCAGCAGCCTTTATAGCACAGATACGCAGTATTTT